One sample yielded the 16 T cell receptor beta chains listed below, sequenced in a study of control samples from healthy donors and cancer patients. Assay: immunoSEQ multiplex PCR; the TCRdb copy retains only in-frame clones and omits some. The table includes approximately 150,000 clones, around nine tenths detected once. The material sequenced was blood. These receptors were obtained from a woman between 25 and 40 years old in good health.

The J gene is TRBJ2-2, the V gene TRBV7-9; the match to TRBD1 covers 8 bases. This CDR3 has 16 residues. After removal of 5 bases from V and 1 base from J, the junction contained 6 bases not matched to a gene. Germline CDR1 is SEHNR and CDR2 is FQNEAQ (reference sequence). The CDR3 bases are TGTGCCAGCAGCCCCCCAGACAGGGGGAACACCGGGGAGCTGTTTTTT. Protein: CASSPPDRGNTGELFF.

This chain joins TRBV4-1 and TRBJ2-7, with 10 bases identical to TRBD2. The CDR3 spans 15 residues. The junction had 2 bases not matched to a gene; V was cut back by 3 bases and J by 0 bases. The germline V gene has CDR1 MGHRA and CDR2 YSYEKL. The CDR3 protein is CASSHGTSDSYEQYF. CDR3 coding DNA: TGCGCCAGCAGCCATGGGACTAGCGACTCCTACGAGCAGTACTTC.

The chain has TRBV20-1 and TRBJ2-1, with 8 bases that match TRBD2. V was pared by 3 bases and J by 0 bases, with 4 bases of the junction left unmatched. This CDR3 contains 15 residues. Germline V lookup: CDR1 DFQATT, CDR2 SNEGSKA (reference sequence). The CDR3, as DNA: TGCAGTGCTAGTAACGGGAGGGGCTCCTACAATGAGCAGTTCTTC. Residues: CSASNGRGSYNEQFF.

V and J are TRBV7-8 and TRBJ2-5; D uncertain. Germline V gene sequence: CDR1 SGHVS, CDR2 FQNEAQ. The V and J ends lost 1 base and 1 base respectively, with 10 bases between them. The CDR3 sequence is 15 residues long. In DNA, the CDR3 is TGTGCCAGCAGCTTAGGGTTAGGGCTCCAAGAGACCCAGTACTTC. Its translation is CASSLGLGLQETQYF.

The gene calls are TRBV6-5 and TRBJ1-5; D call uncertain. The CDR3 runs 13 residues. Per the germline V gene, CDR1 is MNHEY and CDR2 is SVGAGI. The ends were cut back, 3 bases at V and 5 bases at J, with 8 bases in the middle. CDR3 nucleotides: TGTGCCAGCAGTTATTCCCCCCATCAGCCCCAGCATTTT. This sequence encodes CASSYSPHQPQHF.

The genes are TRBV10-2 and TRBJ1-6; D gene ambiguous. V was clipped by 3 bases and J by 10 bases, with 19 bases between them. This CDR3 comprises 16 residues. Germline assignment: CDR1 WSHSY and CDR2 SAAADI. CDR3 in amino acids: CASSDAGMRFGSPLHF. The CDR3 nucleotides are TGCGCCAGCAGTGATGCGGGTATGAGGTTTGGGTCACCCCTCCACTTT.

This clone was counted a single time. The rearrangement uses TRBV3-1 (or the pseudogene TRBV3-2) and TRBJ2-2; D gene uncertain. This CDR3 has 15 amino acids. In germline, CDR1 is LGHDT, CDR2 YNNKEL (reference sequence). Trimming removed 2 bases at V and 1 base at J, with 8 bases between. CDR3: CASSQNFLNTGELFF. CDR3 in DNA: TGTGCCAGCAGCCAAAACTTCTTGAACACCGGGGAGCTGTTTTTT.

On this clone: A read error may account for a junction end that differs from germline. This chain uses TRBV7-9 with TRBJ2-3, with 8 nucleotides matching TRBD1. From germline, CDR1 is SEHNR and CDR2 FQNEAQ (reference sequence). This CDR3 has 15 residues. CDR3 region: CASSPSGTGTDTQYF. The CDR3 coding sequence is TGTGCCAGCAGCCCCAGTGGGACAGGCACGGATACGCAGTATTTT.

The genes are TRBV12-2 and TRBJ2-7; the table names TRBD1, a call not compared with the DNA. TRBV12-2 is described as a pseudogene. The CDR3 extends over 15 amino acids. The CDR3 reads CASRSGDRTIYEQYF. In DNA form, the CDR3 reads TGTGCAAGTCGCTCGGGGGACAGAACGATCTACGAGCAGTACTTC.

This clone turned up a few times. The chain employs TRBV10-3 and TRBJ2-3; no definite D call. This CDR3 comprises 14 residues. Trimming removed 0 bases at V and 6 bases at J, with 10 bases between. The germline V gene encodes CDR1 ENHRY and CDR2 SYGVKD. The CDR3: CAISESSTTDTQYF. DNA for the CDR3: TGTGCCATCAGTGAGTCGAGTACGACGGATACGCAGTATTTT.

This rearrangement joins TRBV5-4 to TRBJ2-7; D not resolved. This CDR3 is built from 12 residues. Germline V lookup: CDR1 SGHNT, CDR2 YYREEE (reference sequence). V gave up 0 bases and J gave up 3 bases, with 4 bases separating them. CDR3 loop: CASSLEGYEQYF. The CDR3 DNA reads TGTGCCAGCAGCTTGGAGGGCTACGAGCAGTACTTC.

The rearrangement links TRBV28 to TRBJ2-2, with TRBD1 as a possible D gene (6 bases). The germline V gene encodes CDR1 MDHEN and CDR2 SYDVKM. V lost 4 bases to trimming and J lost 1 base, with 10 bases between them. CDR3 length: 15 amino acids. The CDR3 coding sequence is TGTGCCAGCAGTTCCTCGGGACAGAACACCGGGGAGCTGTTTTTT. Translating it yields CASSSSGQNTGELFF.

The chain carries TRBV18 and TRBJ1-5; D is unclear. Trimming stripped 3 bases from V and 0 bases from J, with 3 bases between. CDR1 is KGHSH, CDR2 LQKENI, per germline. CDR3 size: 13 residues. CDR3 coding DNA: TGTGCCAGCTCACCTAATAGCAATCAGCCCCAGCATTTT. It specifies CASSPNSNQPQHF.

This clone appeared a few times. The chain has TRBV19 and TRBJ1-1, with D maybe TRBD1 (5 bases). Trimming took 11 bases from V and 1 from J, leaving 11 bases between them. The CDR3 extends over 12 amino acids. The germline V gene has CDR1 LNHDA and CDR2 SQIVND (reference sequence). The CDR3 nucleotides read TGTGCCTTAAGGGGTGGGAACACTGAAGCTTTCTTT. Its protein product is CALRGGNTEAFF.

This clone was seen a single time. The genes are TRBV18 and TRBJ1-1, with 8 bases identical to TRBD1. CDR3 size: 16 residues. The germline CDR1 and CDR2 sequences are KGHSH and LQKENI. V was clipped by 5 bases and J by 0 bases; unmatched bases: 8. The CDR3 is CASSSSTGDMNTEAFF. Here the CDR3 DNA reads TGTGCCAGCTCATCCTCGACAGGGGATATGAACACTGAAGCTTTCTTT.

CDR3 protein: CASSTGQGGNTIYF. Written as DNA, the CDR3 is TGTGCCAGCAGCACGGGACAGGGAGGAAACACCATATATTTT. This chain connects TRBV9 to TRBJ1-3; 9 bases are shared with TRBD1. The germline gives CDR1 SGDLS, CDR2 YYNGEE. The trim removed 4 bases at V and 4 bases at J, leaving 3 bases unmatched. The CDR3 is made up of 14 amino acids.